The present T cell receptor beta chain was sequenced within a study of human T cells and chemical hapten exposure. About the study: Small differences in pooled library volume mainly drove the variation in TCR yields per sample. Points from the study as a whole: Versus controls, expanded TCRs had significantly more large CDR3 similarity clusters.

The library labeled individual cDNA molecules by adding unique molecular identifiers to them. TCRdb independently ran MiXCR on the RACE reads; one entry per CDR3 protein. The data contain 85,000 to 120,000 distinct CDR3 sequences, 12% of them singletons. This sample's time point: pre-sensitization, week 0. Treatment denoted: therapeutic diphenylcyclopropenone sensitization with weekly scalp DPC. CDR3 length: 14 residues. With V trimmed by 8 bases and J by 6 bases, 9 bases remained unmatched. Germline lookup yields CDR1 MDHEN and CDR2 SYDVKM. This clonotype showed up just a few times. The antigen is undetermined.

This TCR was sampled from a woman aged 45-60 years with alopecia areata. Some clones in this sample may be carry-over from other donors' samples. Sequencing used whole blood, obtained in connection with sensitization to the hapten diphenylcyclopropenone (DPC). This chain links TRBV28 with TRBJ2-7; TRBD1 agrees at 11 bases. The CDR3 DNA reads TGTGCCAGCCTAAACACCGGGACAGGGGGCGAGCAGTACTTC. Residues: CASLNTGTGGEQYF.